Shown below are 7 T cell receptor beta chains from a single sample sequenced in a study of CD8+ T cells in alopecia areata. Treatment of the sample: oral pan-JAK inhibitor, 5-10 mg twice daily. Following RNA extraction, reverse transcription yielded cDNA that acted as the sequencing template. The repertoire was sequenced with immunoSEQ multiplex PCR; TCRdb's copy has only in-frame clones and lacks some. Counted here are more than 95,000 clones, 58% occurring once; the ten biggest clones make up roughly 30%. The input for sequencing was CD8+ T cells sorted from blood, taken at week 4, from a patient treated with tofacitinib. Receptors were obtained from a human donor with alopecia areata.

In this sample, this clone turned up a few times. The V gene is TRBV7-9, the J gene TRBJ2-3; D ambiguous. The CDR3 has 12 amino acids. Germline loops: CDR1 SEHNR, CDR2 FQNEAQ (reference sequence). Deletions cut 7 bases from V and 2 bases from J, with 7 bases between. The CDR3 DNA reads TGTGCCAGCACCTCCCACACAGATACGCAGTATTTT. Translating it yields CASTSHTDTQYF.

The J gene is TRBJ1-1, the V gene TRBV30, with a possible D match to TRBD1 (6 bases). Trimming took 2 bases from V and 0 from J, leaving 13 bases between them. Germline CDR1 is GTSNPN and CDR2 is SVGIG (reference sequence). This CDR3 has 15 amino acids. CDR3 protein: CAWSPPWTVNTEAFF. The CDR3 region has the DNA TGTGCCTGGAGTCCCCCTTGGACAGTGAACACTGAAGCTTTCTTT. Drawing the rest from reference TRBV30 and TRBJ1-1, the complete variable domain is SQTIHQWPATLVQPVGSPLSLECTVEGTSNPNLYWYRQAAGRGLQLLFYSVGIGQISSEVPQNLSASRPQDRQFILSSKKLLLSDSGFYLCAWSPPWTVNTEAFFGQGTRLTVV.

The chain is built from TRBV29-1 and TRBJ1-2, with a weak D call TRBD1 (5 bases). V was pared by 6 bases and J by 4 bases, with 9 bases between. CDR1 and CDR2 from the germline V gene are SQVTM and ANQGSEA. There are 11 residues in the CDR3. The CDR3 DNA follows: TGCAGCGTGCGGGGCCTCTATGGCTACACCTTC. Amino acid sequence: CSVRGLYGYTF.

This clone was seen more than once but under ten times. V is TRBV15 and J is TRBJ2-1; unclear D gene. Germline V gene data show CDR1 as LNHNV and CDR2 as YYDKDF (reference sequence). V was clipped by 3 bases and J by 4 bases, with 19 bases between them. CDR3 length equals 17 residues. Written as DNA, the CDR3 is TGTGCCACCAGCAGTCCAATTAGGATGCTCGAGTACAATGAGCAGTTCTTC. Its translation: CATSSPIRMLEYNEQFF. The full variable domain, rest sourced from reference TRBV15 and TRBJ2-1, is DAMVIQNPRYQVTQFGKPVTLSCSQTLNHNVMYWYQQKSSQAPKLLFHYYDKDFNNEADTPDNFQSRRPNTSFCFLDIRSPGLGDTAMYLCATSSPIRMLEYNEQFFGPGTRLTVL.

This clone was recorded once. The chain combines TRBV7-9 with TRBJ2-7; D is perhaps TRBD2 (6 bases). The CDR3 is made up of 14 amino acids. The V and J ends lost 0 bases and 3 bases respectively, with 9 bases between them. Germline CDR1 reads SEHNR; CDR2 reads FQNEAQ (reference sequence). For the CDR3, the DNA is TGTGCCAGCAGCTTAGCGTCCGGGGGCTACGAGCAGTACTTC. This translates into CASSLASGGYEQYF.

V usage is TRBV2 and J usage is TRBJ2-3, with D hard to call. Germline V lookup: CDR1 SNHLY, CDR2 FYNNEI. V was pared by 6 bases and J by 6 bases, with 16 bases between. The CDR3 runs 14 residues. The CDR3 region is CASSQPGPWDTQYF. The CDR3 DNA is TGTGCCAGCAGCCAACCGGGCCCGTGGGATACGCAGTATTTT.

The chain joins TRBV25-1 to TRBJ2-1; D perhaps matches TRBD2 (7 bases). The germline V gene encodes CDR1 MGHDK and CDR2 SYGVNS. The CDR3 has 10 amino acids. The V and J ends lost 9 bases and 9 bases respectively, with 9 bases between them. CDR3: CASGGAEQFF. As DNA, the CDR3 is TGTGCCAGTGGGGGGGCTGAGCAGTTCTTC.